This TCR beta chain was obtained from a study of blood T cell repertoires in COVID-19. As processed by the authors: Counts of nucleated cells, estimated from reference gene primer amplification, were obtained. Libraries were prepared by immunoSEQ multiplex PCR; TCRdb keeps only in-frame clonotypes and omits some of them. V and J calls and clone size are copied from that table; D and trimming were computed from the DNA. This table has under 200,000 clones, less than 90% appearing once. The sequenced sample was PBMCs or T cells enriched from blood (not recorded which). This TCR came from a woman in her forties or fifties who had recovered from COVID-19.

CDR3 in amino acids: CASSRDRRNTGELFF. CDR3 coding DNA: TGCGCCAGCAGCCGTGACAGGAGGAACACCGGGGAGCTGTTTTTT. J is TRBJ2-2 and V is TRBV10-1; D possibly corresponds to TRBD1 (6 bases). Germline loops: CDR1 WNHNN, CDR2 SYGVQD (reference sequence). The CDR3 spans 15 residues. V lost 6 bases to trimming and J lost 1 base, with 12 bases between them.